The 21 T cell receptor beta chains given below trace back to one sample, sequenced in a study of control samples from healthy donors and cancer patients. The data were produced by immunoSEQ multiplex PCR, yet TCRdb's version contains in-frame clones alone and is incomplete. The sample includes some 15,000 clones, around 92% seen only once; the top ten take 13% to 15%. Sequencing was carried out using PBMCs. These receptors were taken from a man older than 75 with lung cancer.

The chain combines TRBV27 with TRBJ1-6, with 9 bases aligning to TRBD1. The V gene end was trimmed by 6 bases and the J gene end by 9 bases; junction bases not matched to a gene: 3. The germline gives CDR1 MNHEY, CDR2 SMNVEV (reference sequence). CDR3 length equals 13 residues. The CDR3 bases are TGTGCCAGCAGCAACAGGGGGCTTTCACCCCTCCACTTT. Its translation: CASSNRGLSPLHF.

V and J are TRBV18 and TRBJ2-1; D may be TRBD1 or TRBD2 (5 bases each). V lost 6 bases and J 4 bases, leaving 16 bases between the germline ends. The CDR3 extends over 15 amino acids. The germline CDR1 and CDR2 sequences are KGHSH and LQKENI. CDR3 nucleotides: TGTGCCAGCTCCAGGGACCCCCTAGGATACAATGAGCAGTTCTTC. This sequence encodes CASSRDPLGYNEQFF.

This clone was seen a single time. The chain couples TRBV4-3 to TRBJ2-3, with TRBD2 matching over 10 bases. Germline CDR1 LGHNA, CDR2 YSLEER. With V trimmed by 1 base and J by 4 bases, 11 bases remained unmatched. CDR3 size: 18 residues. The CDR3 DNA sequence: TGCGCCAGCAGCCAAGGCCCCCCCGCTAGCGGGGGCGCAGATACGCAGTATTTT. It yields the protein CASSQGPPASGGADTQYF.

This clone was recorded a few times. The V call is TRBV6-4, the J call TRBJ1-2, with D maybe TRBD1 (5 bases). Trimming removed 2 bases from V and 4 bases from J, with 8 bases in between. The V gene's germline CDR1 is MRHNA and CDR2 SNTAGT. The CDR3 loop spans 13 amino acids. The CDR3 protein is CASSDGGIYGYTF. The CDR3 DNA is TGTGCCAGCAGTGACGGGGGGATCTATGGCTACACCTTC.

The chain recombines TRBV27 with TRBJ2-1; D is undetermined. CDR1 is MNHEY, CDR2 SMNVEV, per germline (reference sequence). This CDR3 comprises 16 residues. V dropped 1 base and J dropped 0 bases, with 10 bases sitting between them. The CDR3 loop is CASSLFPGYSYNEQFF. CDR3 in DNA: TGTGCCAGCAGTTTATTTCCAGGATACTCCTACAATGAGCAGTTCTTC.

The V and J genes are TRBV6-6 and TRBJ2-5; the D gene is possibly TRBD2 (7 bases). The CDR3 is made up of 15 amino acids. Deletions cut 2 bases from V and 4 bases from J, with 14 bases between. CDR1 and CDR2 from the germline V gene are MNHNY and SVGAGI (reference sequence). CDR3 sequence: CASSYGGGRSETQYF. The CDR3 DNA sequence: TGTGCCAGCAGTTACGGCGGGGGCCGCTCAGAGACCCAGTACTTC.

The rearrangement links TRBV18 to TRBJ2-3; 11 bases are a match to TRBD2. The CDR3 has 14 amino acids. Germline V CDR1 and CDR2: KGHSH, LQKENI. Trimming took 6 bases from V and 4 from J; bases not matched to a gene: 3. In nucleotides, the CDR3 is TGTGCCAGCTCCCCGACTAGCGGGGCAGATACGCAGTATTTT. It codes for CASSPTSGADTQYF. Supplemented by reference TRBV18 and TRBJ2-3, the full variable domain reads NAGVMQNPRHLVRRRGQEARLRCSPMKGHSHVYWYRQLPEEGLKFMVYLQKENIIDESGMPKERFSAEFPKEGPSILRIQQVVRGDSAAYFCASSPTSGADTQYFGPGTRLTVL.

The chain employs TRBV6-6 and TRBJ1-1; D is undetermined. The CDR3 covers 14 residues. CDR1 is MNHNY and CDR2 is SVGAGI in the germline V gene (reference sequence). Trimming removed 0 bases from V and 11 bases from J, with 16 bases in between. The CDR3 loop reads CASSYSMVGPWAFF. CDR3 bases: TGTGCCAGCAGTTACTCGATGGTGGGCCCCTGGGCTTTCTTT.

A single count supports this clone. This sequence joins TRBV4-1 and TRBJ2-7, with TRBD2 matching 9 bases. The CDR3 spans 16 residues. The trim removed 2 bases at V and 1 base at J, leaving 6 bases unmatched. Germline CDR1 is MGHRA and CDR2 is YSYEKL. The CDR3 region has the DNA TGCGCCAGCAGCCAAAGCCCAACTAGCGGGTCCTACGAGCAGTACGTC. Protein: CASSQSPTSGSYEQYV.

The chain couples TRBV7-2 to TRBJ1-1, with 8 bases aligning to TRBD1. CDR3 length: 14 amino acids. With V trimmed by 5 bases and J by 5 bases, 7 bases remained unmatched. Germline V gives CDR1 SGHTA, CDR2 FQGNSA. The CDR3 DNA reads TGTGCCAGCAGCGGACAGGGCGGTGGTACTGAAGCTTTCTTT. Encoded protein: CASSGQGGGTEAFF.

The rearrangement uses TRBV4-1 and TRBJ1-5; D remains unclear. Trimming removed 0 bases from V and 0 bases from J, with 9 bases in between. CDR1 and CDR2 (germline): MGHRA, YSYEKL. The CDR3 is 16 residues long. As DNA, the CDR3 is TGCGCCAGCAGCCAAGAGGGGTCCAATAGCAATCAGCCCCAGCATTTT. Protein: CASSQEGSNSNQPQHF.

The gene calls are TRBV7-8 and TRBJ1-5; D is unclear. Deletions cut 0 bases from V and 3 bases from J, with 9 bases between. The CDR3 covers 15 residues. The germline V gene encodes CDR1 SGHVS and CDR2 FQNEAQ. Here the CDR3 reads CASSLAIGFNQPQHF. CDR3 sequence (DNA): TGTGCCAGCAGCTTAGCGATAGGTTTCAATCAGCCCCAGCATTTT.

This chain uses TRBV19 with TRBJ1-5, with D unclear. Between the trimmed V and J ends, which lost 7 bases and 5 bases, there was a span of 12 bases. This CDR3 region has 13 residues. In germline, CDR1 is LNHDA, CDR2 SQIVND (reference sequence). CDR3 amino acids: CASKRSVDQPQHF. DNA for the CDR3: TGTGCCAGTAAGAGGTCGGTGGATCAGCCCCAGCATTTT.

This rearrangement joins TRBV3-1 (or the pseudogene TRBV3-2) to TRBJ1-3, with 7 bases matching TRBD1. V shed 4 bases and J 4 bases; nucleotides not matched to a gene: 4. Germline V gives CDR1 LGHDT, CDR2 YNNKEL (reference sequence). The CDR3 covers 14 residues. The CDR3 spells CASSPRDSGNTIYF. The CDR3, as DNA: TGTGCCAGCAGCCCTCGGGACAGCGGAAACACCATATATTTT.

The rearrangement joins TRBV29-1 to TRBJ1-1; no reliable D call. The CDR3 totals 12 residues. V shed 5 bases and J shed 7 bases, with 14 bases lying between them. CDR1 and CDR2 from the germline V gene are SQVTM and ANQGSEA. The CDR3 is CSVTVTDSEAFF. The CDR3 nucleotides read TGCAGCGTTACCGTGACGGATAGTGAAGCTTTCTTT.

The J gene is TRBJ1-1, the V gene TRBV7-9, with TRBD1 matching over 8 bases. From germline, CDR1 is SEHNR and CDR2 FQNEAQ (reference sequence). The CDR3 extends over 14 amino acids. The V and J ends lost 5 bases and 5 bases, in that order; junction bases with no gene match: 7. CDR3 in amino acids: CASSGQGARTEAFF. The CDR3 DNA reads TGTGCCAGCAGCGGGCAGGGGGCAAGGACTGAAGCTTTCTTT.

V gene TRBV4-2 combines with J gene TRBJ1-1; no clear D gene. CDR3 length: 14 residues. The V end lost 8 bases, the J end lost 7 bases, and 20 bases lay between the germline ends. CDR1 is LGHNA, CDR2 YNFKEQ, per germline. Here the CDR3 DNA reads TGTGCCAGCCAAGCAGGCCGGGCCGTGGGTGAAGCTTTCTTT. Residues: CASQAGRAVGEAFF.

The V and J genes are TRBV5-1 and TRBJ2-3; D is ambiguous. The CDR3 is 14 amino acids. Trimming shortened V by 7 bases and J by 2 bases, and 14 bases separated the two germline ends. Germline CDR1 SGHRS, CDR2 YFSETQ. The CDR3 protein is CASSIPVFTDTQYF. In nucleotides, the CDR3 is TGCGCCAGCTCAATACCGGTATTCACAGATACGCAGTATTTT.

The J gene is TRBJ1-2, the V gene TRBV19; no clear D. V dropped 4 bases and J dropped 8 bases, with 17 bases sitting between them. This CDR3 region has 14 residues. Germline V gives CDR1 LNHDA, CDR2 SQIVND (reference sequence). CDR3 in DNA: TGTGCCAGTAGTACGGACGGATCACTCCAGGGCTACACCTTC. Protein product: CASSTDGSLQGYTF. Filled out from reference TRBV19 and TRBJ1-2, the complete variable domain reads DGGITQSPKYLFRKEGQNVTLSCEQNLNHDAMYWYRQDPGQGLRLIYYSQIVNDFQKGDIAEGYSVSREKKESFPLTVTSAQKNPTAFYLCASSTDGSLQGYTFGSGTRLTVV.

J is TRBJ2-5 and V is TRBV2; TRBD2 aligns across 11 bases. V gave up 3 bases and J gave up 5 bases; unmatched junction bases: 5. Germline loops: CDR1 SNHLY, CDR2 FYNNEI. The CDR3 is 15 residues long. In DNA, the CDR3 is TGTGCCAGCAGTGATCTAGCGGGGGGCGGGGAGACCCAGTACTTC. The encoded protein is CASSDLAGGGETQYF.

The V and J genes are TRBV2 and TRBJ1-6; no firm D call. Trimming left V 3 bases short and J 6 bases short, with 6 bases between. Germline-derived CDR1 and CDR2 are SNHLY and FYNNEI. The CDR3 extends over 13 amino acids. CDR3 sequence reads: CASSDPRNSPLHF. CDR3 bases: TGTGCCAGCAGTGACCCGCGTAATTCACCCCTCCACTTT.